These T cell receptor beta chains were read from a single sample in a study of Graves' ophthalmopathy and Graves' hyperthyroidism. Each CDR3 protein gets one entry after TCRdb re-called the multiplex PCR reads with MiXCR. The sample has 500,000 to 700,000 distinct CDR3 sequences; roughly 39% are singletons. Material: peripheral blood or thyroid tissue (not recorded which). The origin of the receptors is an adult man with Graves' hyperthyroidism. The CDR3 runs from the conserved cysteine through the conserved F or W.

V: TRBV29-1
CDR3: CSVLGTGGLYEQYF

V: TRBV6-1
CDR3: CASPSASYEQYF

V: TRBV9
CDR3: CASRRQGIQSYEQYF

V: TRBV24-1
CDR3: CATSDHPGQGASEAFF

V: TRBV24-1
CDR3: CATSDSWGYGYTF

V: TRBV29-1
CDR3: CSVQGQGLRETQYF

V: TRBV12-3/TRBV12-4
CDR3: CASSEALLVQETQYF

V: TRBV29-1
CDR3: CSVVTGRATNTGELFF

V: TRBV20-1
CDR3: CSALSGIQETQYF

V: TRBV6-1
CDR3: CASRGQVNTGELFF

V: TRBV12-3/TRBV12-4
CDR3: CASSWGGFDYGYTF

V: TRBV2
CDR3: CASRPLQGLMNTGELFF

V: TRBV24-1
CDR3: CATRGRTGSTTDTQYF